These 11 T cell receptor beta chains were all obtained from the same sample, sequenced in a study of T cells after yellow fever vaccination. One entry per CDR3 protein results from TCRdb running MiXCR on the 5' RACE reads. The sample carries around 610,000 distinct CDR3 sequences, 13% recorded once. Sequencing was performed on PBMCs, taken on the day of the yellow fever booster vaccination. The receptors originated from a man aged 25-45 years who received the YFV17D yellow fever vaccine.

CDR3: CASSLSDGDTQYF. The CDR3 bases are TGCGCCAGCAGCTTGAGTGATGGGGATACGCAGTATTTT. This chain uses TRBV5-1 with TRBJ2-3; unclear D gene. Trimming took off 1 base at V and 6 bases at J, with 9 bases between the two ends. In germline, CDR1 is SGHRS, CDR2 YFSETQ. This CDR3 has 13 residues.

This clonotype occurred many times. This rearrangement joins TRBV5-1 to TRBJ2-7; no definite D call. CDR1 and CDR2 (germline): SGHRS, YFSETQ. The CDR3 totals 13 residues. The V end was cut by 0 bases, the J end by 2 bases, with 6 bases between. The chain's CDR3 is CASSLAQAYEQYF. In DNA form, the CDR3 reads TGCGCCAGCAGCTTGGCCCAGGCCTACGAGCAGTACTTC.

The chain links TRBV20-1 to TRBJ2-7; 8 bases map to TRBD1. The junction had 8 bases not matched to a gene; V was cut back by 4 bases and J by 0 bases. The CDR3 consists of 15 residues. The germline V gene encodes CDR1 DFQATT and CDR2 SNEGSKA (reference sequence). In nucleotides, the CDR3 is TGCAGTGCTATGGGACAGGACAGGGACTCCTACGAGCAGTACTTC. It specifies CSAMGQDRDSYEQYF.

This clonotype was detected ten times or more. V and J are TRBV10-3 and TRBJ2-7, with D perhaps TRBD1 or TRBD2 (5 bases each). V lost 4 bases to trimming and J lost 7 bases, with 11 bases between them. This CDR3 has 12 residues. The germline V gene encodes CDR1 ENHRY and CDR2 SYGVKD. CDR3 sequence reads: CAISGTSGEQYF. In DNA, the CDR3 is TGTGCCATCAGTGGGACATCGGGAGAGCAGTACTTC.

The chain joins TRBV7-8 to TRBJ1-4; D is undetermined. Trimming took off 0 bases at V and 10 bases at J, with 12 bases between the two ends. The CDR3 spans 14 residues. Germline V CDR1 and CDR2: SGHVS, FQNEAQ. Here the CDR3 reads CASSLAVVLGKLFF. CDR3 in DNA: TGTGCCAGCAGCTTAGCGGTTGTTTTGGGAAAACTGTTTTTT.

This clonotype has just a few counts. The V gene is TRBV7-2, the J gene TRBJ1-4; 8 positions agree with TRBD1. The CDR3 is 15 amino acids. The V gene's germline CDR1 is SGHTA and CDR2 FQGNSA. V lost 5 bases, J lost 7 bases, and 9 bases stayed unmatched. CDR3 sequence (DNA): TGTGCCAGCAGCACAGGACAGGGCCCGAGTGAAAAACTGTTTTTT. It translates to CASSTGQGPSEKLFF.

The V and J genes are TRBV9 and TRBJ2-6; D unresolved. The CDR3 runs 16 residues. Trimming shortened V by 0 bases and J by 0 bases, and 7 bases separated the two germline ends. From germline, CDR1 is SGDLS and CDR2 YYNGEE. This chain's CDR3 is CASSVVGNSGANVLTF. The CDR3 nucleotides are TGTGCCAGCAGCGTAGTGGGTAACTCTGGGGCCAACGTCCTGACTTTC.

V usage is TRBV29-1 and J usage is TRBJ2-7, with 8 positions matching TRBD1. The V gene end was trimmed by 6 bases and the J gene end by 4 bases; junction bases not matched to a gene: 5. This CDR3 region has 12 residues. Germline lookup yields CDR1 SQVTM and CDR2 ANQGSEA. The CDR3 region is CSVGGQAYEQYF. The CDR3 DNA sequence: TGCAGCGTCGGGGGACAGGCATACGAGCAGTACTTC.

This sequence joins TRBV20-1 and TRBJ1-5; D is uncertain. CDR1 is DFQATT and CDR2 is SNEGSKA in the germline V gene (reference sequence). V was pared by 1 base and J by 9 bases, with 13 bases between. The CDR3 is 13 amino acids. For the CDR3, the DNA is TGCAGTGCTAGAGCCTTCCTAGAGGGGCCCCAGCATTTT. Its protein is CSARAFLEGPQHF.

CDR3 DNA sequence: TGTGCCAGCTCGCCGGCAGGGGGGGAGACCCAGTACTTC. Protein product: CASSPAGGETQYF. The chain uses TRBV27 and TRBJ2-5; perhaps TRBD1 as D (7 bases). This CDR3 has 13 amino acids. Trimming left V 8 bases short and J 5 bases short, with 15 bases between. The V gene's germline CDR1 is MNHEY and CDR2 SMNVEV (reference sequence).

The chain has TRBV10-1 and TRBJ2-7, with a weak D call TRBD2 (6 bases). This CDR3 is built from 13 residues. V was shortened by 4 bases and J by 7 bases, with 14 bases between the two germline ends. CDR1 and CDR2 (germline): WNHNN, SYGVQD (reference sequence). The CDR3, as DNA: TGCGCCAGCAGTGCCGACTCCGGGAGTGAGCAGTACTTC. Amino acid sequence: CASSADSGSEQYF.